A selection of T cell receptor beta chains follows, all from one sample in a study of T cell changes during pregnancy in multiple sclerosis. The table came from immunoSEQ multiplex PCR; TCRdb's copy has only in-frame clones and leaves some out. Among 45,000 to 55,000 clones listed, around 93% were seen once. The specimen comprised peripheral blood, sampled in the third trimester of pregnancy. The receptors stem from a female donor with multiple sclerosis, enrolled in a pregnancy study. CDR3s include the opening cysteine and the closing phenylalanine or tryptophan. A D gene is named only where the DNA matches it firmly. Clone size appears in some rows only: once, few, many, or a class for an expanded clone.

j_call	clone_size	v_call	d_call	cdr3_aa	cdr3_nt
TRBJ2-1	-	TRBV29-1	TRBD2	CSVEGLDSYNEQFF	TGCAGCGTTGAGGGACTAGACAGTTACAATGAGCAGTTCTTC
TRBJ2-1	-	TRBV18	TRBD2	CASSPPGLAGGYNEQFF	TGTGCCAGCTCACCACCAGGACTAGCGGGAGGATACAATGAGCAGTTCTTC
TRBJ2-7	-	TRBV29-1	TRBD2	CSVGLAGAYEQYF	TGCAGCGTTGGACTAGCGGGGGCCTACGAGCAGTACTTC
TRBJ2-1	-	TRBV7-2	-	CASSYRRGASNNEQFF	TGTGCCAGCAGCTACCGACGGGGGGCGAGTAACAATGAGCAGTTCTTC
TRBJ2-1	-	TRBV5-1	-	CASSLAAVYNEQFF	TGCGCCAGCAGCTTGGCCGCAGTCTACAATGAGCAGTTCTTC
TRBJ2-7	medium-sized	TRBV7-5	-	CARSLRTKRYEQYF	TGTGCCAGAAGCTTAAGGACTAAGAGGTACGAGCAGTACTTC
TRBJ2-1	-	TRBV5-4	TRBD2	CASSRGGGSSYNEQFF	TGTGCCAGCAGCCGGGGGGGCGGGAGCTCCTACAATGAGCAGTTCTTC
TRBJ2-5	-	TRBV29-1	TRBD1	CSVEVTGGALETQYF	TGCAGCGTTGAGGTAACAGGGGGCGCATTGGAGACCCAGTACTTC
TRBJ2-3	once	TRBV5-1	TRBD2	CASSLAASGLLSTDTQYF	TGCGCCAGCAGCTTGGCGGCTAGCGGGTTACTAAGCACAGATACGCAGTATTTT
TRBJ2-5	-	TRBV6-5	TRBD2	CASRGIAGGGETQYF	TGTGCCAGCAGGGGGATAGCGGGAGGGGGTGAGACCCAGTACTTC
TRBJ2-1	-	TRBV6-6	TRBD1	CASSSARQGEAEEQFF	TGTGCCAGCAGTTCAGCGAGACAGGGAGAGGCAGAAGAGCAGTTCTTC
TRBJ1-1	-	TRBV6-5	TRBD1	CASSYRDRATEAFF	TGTGCCAGCAGTTATCGTGACAGGGCTACTGAAGCTTTCTTT
TRBJ2-7	-	TRBV5-8	TRBD1	CASSLDLGGASFGGEQYF	TGTGCCAGCAGCTTGGATTTAGGGGGCGCTTCCTTCGGTGGCGAGCAGTACTTC
TRBJ2-1	-	TRBV5-4	TRBD1	CASSAPGQGTYEQFF	TGTGCCAGCAGCGCGCCGGGACAGGGGACCTATGAGCAGTTCTTC
TRBJ1-2	-	TRBV2	TRBD1	CANLGTAIFDGYTF	TGTGCCAACTTGGGGACAGCGATATTCGATGGCTACACCTTC
TRBJ2-1	-	TRBV7-9	TRBD1	CASSSRDRGEVGQFF	TGTGCCAGCAGCTCCCGGGACAGGGGGGAGGTAGGTCAGTTCTTC
TRBJ2-7	-	TRBV15	TRBD1	CATTRGGTGQYEQYF	TGTGCCACCACCCGGGGAGGGACAGGGCAGTACGAGCAGTACTTC
TRBJ1-3	-	TRBV9	-	CASSDGAPHSGNTIYF	TGTGCCAGCAGCGATGGGGCACCACACTCTGGAAACACCATATATTTT